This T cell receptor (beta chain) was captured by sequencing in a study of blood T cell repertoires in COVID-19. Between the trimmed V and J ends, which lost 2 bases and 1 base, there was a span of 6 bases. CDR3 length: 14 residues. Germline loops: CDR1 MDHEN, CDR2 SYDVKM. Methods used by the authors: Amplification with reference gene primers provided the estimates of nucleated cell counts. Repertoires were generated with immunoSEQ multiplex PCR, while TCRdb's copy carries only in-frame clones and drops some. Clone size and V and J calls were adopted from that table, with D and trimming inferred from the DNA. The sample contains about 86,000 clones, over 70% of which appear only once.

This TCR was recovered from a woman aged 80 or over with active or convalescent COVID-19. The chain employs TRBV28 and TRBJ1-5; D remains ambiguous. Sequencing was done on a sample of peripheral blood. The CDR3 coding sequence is TGTGCCAGCAGTTTACAACGGAGCAATCAGCCCCAGCATTTT. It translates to CASSLQRSNQPQHF.